These 5 T cell receptor beta chains were all obtained from the same sample, sequenced in a study of Graves' ophthalmopathy and Graves' hyperthyroidism. As the template, RNA transcripts were used to amplify TCR beta CDR3 regions. Second-round multiplex PCR came after a first-round RT-PCR that employed HTBI primers. In TCRdb, the multiplex PCR reads were re-called with MiXCR into one record per CDR3 protein. The sample lists approximately 540,000 distinct CDR3 sequences, just under 40% occurring once. Sequencing used peripheral blood or thyroid tissue (not recorded which). The receptors originated from an adult man with Graves' hyperthyroidism.

The chain couples TRBV24-1 to TRBJ2-2, with D perhaps matching TRBD1 or TRBD2 (5 bases each). This CDR3 is 15 amino acids long. CDR1 is KGHDR and CDR2 is SFDVKD in the germline V gene. Deletions cut 4 bases from V and 4 bases from J, with 12 bases between. CDR3: CATSDLGTSTGELFF. The CDR3 region has the DNA TGTGCCACCAGTGACCTTGGGACCTCCACCGGGGAGCTGTTTTTT.

This clonotype has a count of ten or more. This chain connects TRBV29-1 to TRBJ1-1; no reliable D call. The CDR3 consists of 13 residues. With 7 bases removed from V and 0 bases from J, the gap between germline ends came to 12 bases. Germline CDR1 SQVTM, CDR2 ANQGSEA. The CDR3 sequence is CSASEFMNTEAFF. The CDR3, as DNA: TGCAGCGCATCGGAGTTCATGAACACTGAAGCTTTCTTT. Together with reference TRBV29-1 and TRBJ1-1, the CDR3 gives the full variable domain: SAVISQKPSRDICQRGTSLTIQCQVDSQVTMMFWYRQQPGQSLTLIATANQGSEATYESGFVIDKFPISRPNLTFSTLTVSNMSPEDSSIYLCSASEFMNTEAFFGQGTRLTVV.

At least ten counts were recorded for this clonotype. The V call is TRBV2, the J call TRBJ1-5; D not certain. V lost 4 bases, J lost 2 bases, and 12 bases lay in between. This CDR3 is built from 15 residues. Germline CDR1 is SNHLY and CDR2 is FYNNEI. CDR3: CASSAPGSGNQPQHF. For the CDR3, the DNA is TGTGCCAGCAGTGCGCCGGGTTCAGGCAATCAGCCCCAGCATTTT.

In its sample, this clonotype was seen many times. The CDR3 DNA is TGTGCCAGCAGCTTAGGTACGGGCTTAAGCACTGAAGCTTTCTTT. Amino acids: CASSLGTGLSTEAFF. The rearrangement joins TRBV11-2 to TRBJ1-1; D call uncertain. Trimming took 1 base from V and 4 from J, leaving 13 bases between them. The CDR3 consists of 15 residues. Looked up from germline, CDR1 is SGHAT and CDR2 is FQNNGV.

This clonotype was seen repeatedly, ten times or more. V gene TRBV4-1 combines with J gene TRBJ2-7; 8 positions match TRBD1. Germline assignment: CDR1 MGHRA and CDR2 YSYEKL. V was clipped by 0 bases and J by 6 bases; unmatched bases: 1. The CDR3 is made up of 13 amino acids. As DNA, the CDR3 is TGCGCCAGCAGCCAAGAACAGGGGGTCGAGCAGTACTTC. It encodes CASSQEQGVEQYF.